Presented here are 13 T cell receptor beta chains from one specimen sequenced in a study of T cells in Graves' hyperthyroidism and ophthalmopathy. RNA transcripts were the template for amplifying TCR beta CDR3 regions. The HTBI primer set drove a first-round RT-PCR of the TCR CDR3. MiXCR, applied by TCRdb to the multiplex PCR reads, yields one record per CDR3 protein. The sample lists around 580,000 distinct CDR3 sequences; 16% were seen once. The sample taken for sequencing was blood. The receptors here all came from a woman aged 18 to 35 with Graves' hyperthyroidism.

J is TRBJ2-2 and V is TRBV12-3 or TRBV12-4; 7 bases are shared with TRBD1. The CDR3 is 18 amino acids. The V and J ends lost 5 bases and 3 bases, in that order; junction bases with no gene match: 15. CDR3 nucleotides: TGTGCCAGCAGTACTATCCAACAGGGGTGGGGGCACACCGGGGAGCTGTTTTTT. It specifies CASSTIQQGWGHTGELFF.

The chain recombines TRBV24-1 with TRBJ2-1; the D gene is possibly TRBD2 (6 bases). Germline V CDR1 and CDR2: KGHDR, SFDVKD. This CDR3 is built from 16 residues. V was pared by 2 bases and J by 7 bases, with 17 bases between. In DNA form, the CDR3 reads TGTGCCACCAGTGATTCGGGAACGGGAGCTTCGAATGAGCAGTTCTTC. Its protein product is CATSDSGTGASNEQFF.

V gene TRBV12-3 or TRBV12-4 combines with J gene TRBJ2-1, with D possibly being TRBD2 (5 bases). Between the trimmed V and J ends, which lost 3 bases and 13 bases, there was a span of 10 bases. This CDR3 contains 11 residues. The CDR3 DNA reads as TGTGCCAGCAGTTTCGGAGGCGGTCAGTTCTTC. Its protein product is CASSFGGGQFF.

This clonotype has just a few counts. The rearrangement links TRBV12-3 or TRBV12-4 to TRBJ2-7, with TRBD2 matching 10 bases. CDR3 size: 14 residues. V dropped 7 bases and J dropped 6; count of bases not matched to a gene: 9. CDR3 loop: CASTQAGGLLEQYF. CDR3 nucleotide sequence: TGTGCCAGCACCCAAGCGGGGGGGCTGCTCGAGCAGTACTTC.

This clonotype was counted a single time. Written as DNA, the CDR3 is TGTGCCAGCAGTTCCGACAGGAACCGCGGCTACACCTTC. This translates into CASSSDRNRGYTF. The rearrangement uses TRBV12-3 or TRBV12-4 and TRBJ1-2, with D maybe TRBD1 (6 bases). CDR3 length equals 13 residues. V lost 4 bases and J lost 8, with 14 bases in between.

In this sample, this clonotype turned up many times. The rearrangement uses TRBV28 and TRBJ2-3; D is uncertain. Trimming stripped 3 bases from V and 2 bases from J, with 12 bases between. The CDR3 totals 15 residues. Germline CDR1 reads MDHEN; CDR2 reads SYDVKM. CDR3 sequence: CASSLRTPSTDTQYF. CDR3 nucleotides: TGTGCCAGCAGTTTGAGAACACCATCCACAGATACGCAGTATTTT.

The table lists this clonotype with many counts. This chain links TRBV6-2 or TRBV6-3 with TRBJ2-2, with 9 bases lining up with TRBD1. The V segment lost 7 bases and the J segment 2 bases; nucleotides outside the gene matches: 8. The CDR3 contains 16 residues. Germline assignment: CDR1 MNHEY and CDR2 SVGEGT. CDR3 sequence: CASIVPGQGNTGELFF. The DNA for the CDR3 is TGTGCCAGCATCGTACCGGGACAGGGAAACACCGGGGAGCTGTTTTTT.

CDR3 region: CASSLPSSGNEQFF. The CDR3 DNA follows: TGTGCCAGCAGCTTACCTTCTAGCGGGAACGAGCAGTTCTTC. V is TRBV11-2 and J is TRBJ2-1, with 9 bases aligning to TRBD2. V lost 2 bases, J lost 10 bases, and 6 bases stayed unmatched. CDR1 and CDR2 from the germline V gene are SGHAT and FQNNGV. The length of the CDR3 is 14 residues.

This clonotype was counted many times. This chain joins TRBV2 and TRBJ1-5, with 9 bases lining up with TRBD1. The germline gives CDR1 SNHLY, CDR2 FYNNEI. The CDR3 runs to 15 residues. J gave up 4 bases and V 3 bases, and 4 bases lay outside the gene matches. The CDR3 reads CASSDVTGGNQPQHF. The CDR3 DNA sequence: TGTGCCAGCAGTGACGTGACAGGGGGGAATCAGCCCCAGCATTTT.

This clonotype showed up just a few times. V usage is TRBV6-1 and J usage is TRBJ2-1; the D gene is possibly TRBD2 (6 bases). Germline V CDR1 and CDR2: MNHNS, SASEGT. This CDR3 spans 16 amino acids. With 8 bases removed from V and 7 bases from J, the gap between germline ends came to 24 bases. The CDR3 protein is CASGGGRWLPRNEQFF. CDR3 DNA sequence: TGTGCCAGCGGTGGGGGGAGGTGGCTTCCTCGGAATGAGCAGTTCTTC.

This clonotype was counted at least ten times. J is TRBJ2-3 and V is TRBV12-3 or TRBV12-4; 9 bases map to TRBD2. The length of the CDR3 is 15 residues. The V segment lost 10 bases and the J segment 6 bases; nucleotides outside the gene matches: 14. CDR3 in amino acids: CATVGDLAGVDTQYF. The DNA of the CDR3 is TGTGCCACCGTGGGGGATTTAGCGGGAGTGGATACGCAGTATTTT.

In this sample, this clonotype turned up many times. The genes are TRBV7-9 and TRBJ1-1, with D unclear. The ends were cut back, 1 base at V and 8 bases at J, with 14 bases in the middle. The CDR3 has 14 residues. Germline loops: CDR1 SEHNR, CDR2 FQNEAQ (reference sequence). The DNA of the CDR3 is TGTGCCAGCAGCTTAGGGATGGGGAACCGAGAAGCTTTCTTT. Its translation: CASSLGMGNREAFF.

The chain recombines TRBV5-1 with TRBJ1-2, with 9 bases fitting TRBD1. The germline CDR1 and CDR2 sequences are SGHRS and YFSETQ. The CDR3 consists of 15 residues. Trimming took 2 bases from V and 3 from J; bases not matched to a gene: 5. As DNA, the CDR3 is TGCGCCAGCAGCTTTGGACAGGGGAACGACTATGGCTACACCTTC. This translates into CASSFGQGNDYGYTF.